This T cell receptor (beta chain) is from a study of identical twins. The V segment lost 5 bases and the J segment 4 bases; nucleotides outside the gene matches: 6. Per the germline V gene, CDR1 is MDHEN and CDR2 is SYDVKM. The CDR3 extends over 16 amino acids. Unique molecular identifiers were present on the cDNA, and a universal primer site came from template switching. In TCRdb, the 5' RACE reads were re-called with MiXCR into one record per CDR3 protein. The sample holds a few hundred thousand distinct CDR3 sequences, over 8.5% seen once. General observations from the study: Cross-sectional statistical analysis was relied on for the conclusions, without the same donors being followed. Insertions were fewer in abundant cord blood beta clonotypes, whereas memory repertoires showed none of this pattern.

The sample holds a few counts of this clonotype. Its target is not known. The same sample was also studied in work on yellow fever vaccine responses in identical twins.

The origin of this receptor is a woman under 30 in good health. The chain carries TRBV28 and TRBJ2-1; 12 nucleotides line up with TRBD2. Specimen: CD8+ T cells sorted from blood. For the CDR3, the DNA is TGTGCCAGCAGTGAACCCGGGACTAGCGGGTACAATGAGCAGTTCTTC. Amino acids: CASSEPGTSGYNEQFF.